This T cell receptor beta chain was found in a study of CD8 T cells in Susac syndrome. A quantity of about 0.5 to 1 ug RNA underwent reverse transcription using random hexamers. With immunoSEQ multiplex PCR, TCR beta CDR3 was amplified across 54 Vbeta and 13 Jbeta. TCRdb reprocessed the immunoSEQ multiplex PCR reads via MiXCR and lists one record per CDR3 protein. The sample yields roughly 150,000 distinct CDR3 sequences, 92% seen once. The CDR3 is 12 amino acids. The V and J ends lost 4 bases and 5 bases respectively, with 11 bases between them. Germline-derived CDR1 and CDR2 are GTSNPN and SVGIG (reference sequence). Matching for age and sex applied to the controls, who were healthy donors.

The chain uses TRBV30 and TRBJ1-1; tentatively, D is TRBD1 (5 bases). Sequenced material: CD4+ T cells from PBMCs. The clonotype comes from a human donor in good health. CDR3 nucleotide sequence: TGTGCCTGGACCAGGGAAGTAACTGAAGCTTTCTTT. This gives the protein CAWTREVTEAFF.